This T cell receptor beta chain was retrieved from a study of T cell changes during pregnancy in multiple sclerosis. Sequenced by immunoSEQ multiplex PCR; TCRdb stores in-frame clones only, minus some. The sample gives about 38,000 clones, 92% of which show up once; roughly 0.38% is in the top ten. This TCR was sampled from a female donor in good health, enrolled as a control in a pregnancy study. The input for sequencing was CD4+ T cells from peripheral blood mononuclear cells, taken after pregnancy.

The chain's CDR3 is CAIGEAGGKETQYF. The CDR3 bases are TGTGCCATCGGGGAAGCGGGGGGAAAAGAGACCCAGTACTTC. The chain recombines TRBV10-3 with TRBJ2-5, with TRBD2 matching 9 bases. The germline CDR1 and CDR2 sequences are ENHRY and SYGVKD. V lost 8 bases, J lost 3 bases, and 7 bases stayed unmatched. The CDR3 sequence is 14 residues long.